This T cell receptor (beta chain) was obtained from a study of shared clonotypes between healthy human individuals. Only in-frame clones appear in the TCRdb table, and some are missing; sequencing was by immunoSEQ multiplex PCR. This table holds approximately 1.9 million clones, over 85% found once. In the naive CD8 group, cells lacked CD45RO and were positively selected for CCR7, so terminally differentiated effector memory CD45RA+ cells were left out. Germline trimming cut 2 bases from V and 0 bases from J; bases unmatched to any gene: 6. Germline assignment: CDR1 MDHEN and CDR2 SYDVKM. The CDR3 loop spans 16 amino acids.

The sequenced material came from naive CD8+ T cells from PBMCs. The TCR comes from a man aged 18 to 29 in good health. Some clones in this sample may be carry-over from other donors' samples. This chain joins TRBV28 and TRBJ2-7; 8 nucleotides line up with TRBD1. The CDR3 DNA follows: TGTGCCAGCAGTTTAGGGGTTCAGGGGGCCTCCTACGAGCAGTACTTC. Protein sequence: CASSLGVQGASYEQYF.